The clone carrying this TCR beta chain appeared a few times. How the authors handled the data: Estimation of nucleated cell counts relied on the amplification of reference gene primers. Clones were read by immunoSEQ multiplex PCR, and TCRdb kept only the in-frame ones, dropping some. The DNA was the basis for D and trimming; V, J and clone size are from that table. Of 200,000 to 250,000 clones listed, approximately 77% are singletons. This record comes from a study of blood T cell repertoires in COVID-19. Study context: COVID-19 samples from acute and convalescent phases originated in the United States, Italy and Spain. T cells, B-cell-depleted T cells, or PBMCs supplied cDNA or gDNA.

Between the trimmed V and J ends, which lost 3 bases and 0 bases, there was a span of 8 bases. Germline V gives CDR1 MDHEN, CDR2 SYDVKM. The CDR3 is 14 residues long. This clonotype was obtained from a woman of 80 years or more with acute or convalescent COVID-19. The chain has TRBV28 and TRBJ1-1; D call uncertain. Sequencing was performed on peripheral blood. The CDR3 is CASSFGNVNTEAFF. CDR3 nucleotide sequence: TGTGCCAGCAGTTTCGGGAACGTGAACACTGAAGCTTTCTTT.